This T cell receptor beta chain was sequenced during a study of PD-1 blockade in classical Hodgkin lymphoma. The patients all showed relapse after autologous stem cell transplantation, while their brentuximab vedotin exposure varied. Reported best responses ranged across complete response, partial response or progressive disease. The data were produced by immunoSEQ multiplex PCR, yet TCRdb's version contains in-frame clones alone and is incomplete. Of tens of thousands of clones detected, roughly 78% appear once; the ten largest clones hold 13%. V dropped 2 bases and J dropped 2; count of bases not matched to a gene: 3. Germline V gene sequence: CDR1 ENHRY, CDR2 SYGVKD. The CDR3 spans 15 residues.

Sequencing was performed on peripheral blood mononuclear cells (PBMCs), taken at baseline. The sequence was collected from a human donor with classical Hodgkin lymphoma. The V gene is TRBV10-3, the J gene TRBJ2-5; 9 bases match TRBD2. The CDR3 DNA is TGTGCCATCAGTGAGGAGCGGGGGGCTCAAGAGACCCAGTACTTC. Translated, it gives CAISEERGAQETQYF.